These 16 T cell receptor beta chains were sequenced from one sample in a study of response to subunit inactivated influenza vaccine. TCRdb reprocessed the RT-PCR reads with MiXCR, giving one entry per CDR3 protein. The sample consists of about 800,000 distinct CDR3 sequences, about 20% of them appearing once. This material consisted of PBMCs from blood, taken 5 days after vaccination. These receptors originate from a man in his forties or fifties who received an inactivated influenza vaccine.

The J gene is TRBJ2-1, the V gene TRBV4-3; no definite D call. Germline CDR1 is LGHNA and CDR2 is YSLEER. Between the trimmed V and J ends, which lost 0 bases and 3 bases, there was a span of 12 bases. The CDR3 sequence is 16 residues long. CDR3 nucleotide sequence: TGCGCCAGCAGCCAAGAGTCGGGCAACCTCTACAATGAGCAGTTCTTC. Its translation is CASSQESGNLYNEQFF.

The chain carries TRBV4-2 and TRBJ2-1; TRBD2 agrees at 7 bases. CDR1 LGHNA and CDR2 YNFKEQ come from the germline V gene. The V segment lost 0 bases and the J segment 3 bases; nucleotides outside the gene matches: 5. There are 16 residues in the CDR3. The CDR3 DNA sequence: TGTGCCAGCAGCCAAGATCGGGCTAGCGGCTACAATGAGCAGTTCTTC. This codes for CASSQDRASGYNEQFF.

This clonotype appeared many times. The V and J genes are TRBV28 and TRBJ2-4; tentative D call: TRBD1 (6 bases). The CDR3 consists of 15 residues. V was shortened by 7 bases and J by 1 base, with 14 bases between the two germline ends. Germline lookup yields CDR1 MDHEN and CDR2 SYDVKM. The CDR3 here is CASTQGLGAKNIQYF. DNA for the CDR3: TGTGCCAGCACACAGGGTTTGGGGGCCAAAAACATTCAGTACTTC.

The V gene is TRBV5-6, the J gene TRBJ2-5; the D is unclear. The CDR3 sequence is 13 residues long. V was shortened by 0 bases and J by 4 bases, with 7 bases between the two germline ends. CDR1 SGHDT and CDR2 YYEEEE come from the germline V gene. CDR3 DNA sequence: TGTGCCAGCAGCTTGGCCAGCCGAGAGACCCAGTACTTC. This sequence encodes CASSLASRETQYF. Using reference TRBV5-6 and TRBJ2-5 for the parts outside the CDR3, the full variable domain is DAGVTQSPTHLIKTRGQQVTLRCSPKSGHDTVSWYQQALGQGPQFIFQYYEEEERQRGNFPDRFSGHQFPNYSSELNVNALLLGDSALYLCASSLASRETQYFGPGTRLLVL.

The chain has TRBV25-1 and TRBJ2-7; 7 bases are shared with TRBD1. Germline lookup yields CDR1 MGHDK and CDR2 SYGVNS. V dropped 3 bases and J dropped 2; count of bases not matched to a gene: 4. This CDR3 contains 14 residues. For the CDR3, the DNA is TGTGCCAGCAGTGAGAGGGACAGCCCCTACGAGCAGTACTTC. It codes for CASSERDSPYEQYF.

There are a few counts of this clonotype. The chain couples TRBV6-5 to TRBJ2-5; no clear D gene. The CDR3 totals 13 residues. CDR1 and CDR2 from the germline V gene are MNHEY and SVGAGI. Trimming took off 0 bases at V and 11 bases at J, with 13 bases between the two ends. The CDR3 spells CASSYSPGSVQYF. The DNA of the CDR3 is TGTGCCAGCAGTTACTCCCCCGGCTCTGTGCAGTACTTC.

This clonotype was counted a few times. This chain joins TRBV7-2 and TRBJ1-2, with D unresolved. The germline V and J ends were trimmed by 6 bases and 4 bases, with 18 bases remaining between them. In germline, CDR1 is SGHTA, CDR2 FQGNSA. The CDR3 contains 15 residues. CDR3 bases: TGTGCCAGCAGGCAAACACCTTATACCGTCTATGGCTACACCTTC. Protein sequence: CASRQTPYTVYGYTF.

The chain joins TRBV27 to TRBJ1-6; D gene ambiguous. The germline CDR1 and CDR2 sequences are MNHEY and SMNVEV (reference sequence). The CDR3 contains 15 residues. Trimming took 7 bases from V and 10 from J, leaving 20 bases between them. CDR3 residues: CASNPRGYGNSPLHF. CDR3 coding DNA: TGTGCCAGCAACCCTCGGGGTTACGGCAACTCACCCCTCCACTTT.

The rearrangement links TRBV3-1 to TRBJ2-1, with 12 bases fitting TRBD2. CDR3 length: 15 residues. From germline, CDR1 is LGHDT and CDR2 YNNKEL (reference sequence). The ends lost 1 base at V and 8 bases at J; junction bases unmatched: 3. CDR3 sequence: CASSQGTSGIYEQFF. In DNA, the CDR3 is TGTGCCAGCAGCCAAGGGACTAGCGGGATCTATGAGCAGTTCTTC.

This chain uses TRBV4-3 with TRBJ1-2; 10 bases map to TRBD1. Germline CDR1 is LGHNA and CDR2 is YSLEER. Unmatched junction bases numbered 8, after V lost 3 bases and J lost 1 base. The CDR3 contains 17 residues. In nucleotides, the CDR3 is TGCGCCAGCAGCCAGGAACACGGGACAGGGGATAACTATGGCTACACCTTC. This encodes CASSQEHGTGDNYGYTF.

In this sample, this clonotype turned up a few times. The chain uses TRBV28 and TRBJ2-5, with D possibly called TRBD1 or TRBD2 (5 bases each). V lost 7 bases to trimming and J lost 7 bases, with 10 bases between them. There are 11 residues in the CDR3. Germline V gene lookup returns CDR1 MDHEN and CDR2 SYDVKM. In DNA form, the CDR3 reads TGTGCCAGCACTCCTGGGGGGACCCAGTACTTC. Translated: CASTPGGTQYF.

This clonotype was picked up many times. The chain recombines TRBV4-2 with TRBJ2-3, with D tentatively TRBD2 (6 bases). The CDR3 loop spans 14 amino acids. Germline V gene sequence: CDR1 LGHNA, CDR2 YNFKEQ. The V gene lost 4 bases and the J gene lost 5 bases, with 13 bases spanning the gap. CDR3 DNA sequence: TGTGCCAGCAGCCTTGGAGGGGCCTTAGATACGCAGTATTTT. Protein sequence: CASSLGGALDTQYF.

The chain links TRBV29-1 to TRBJ2-7, with D perhaps matching TRBD1 or TRBD2 (6 bases each). With 6 bases removed from V and 6 bases from J, the gap between germline ends came to 27 bases. The CDR3 is 16 amino acids. The germline CDR1 and CDR2 sequences are SQVTM and ANQGSEA. The chain's CDR3 is CSVTYPGASDPFEQYF. CDR3 DNA: TGCAGCGTCACTTACCCGGGGGCTAGCGATCCTTTCGAGCAGTACTTC.

This sequence joins TRBV28 and TRBJ2-7, with 9 nucleotides matching TRBD1. CDR3 length: 15 amino acids. Germline assignment: CDR1 MDHEN and CDR2 SYDVKM. V shed 6 bases and J 1 base; nucleotides not matched to a gene: 7. CDR3 sequence: CASRQGQGNSYEQYF. The CDR3 nucleotides are TGTGCCAGCAGACAAGGACAGGGGAATTCCTACGAGCAGTACTTC.

The gene calls are TRBV5-1 and TRBJ1-1; no definite D call. Trimming removed 1 base at V and 3 bases at J, with 10 bases between. Per the germline V gene, CDR1 is SGHRS and CDR2 is YFSETQ. The CDR3 is 14 residues long. CDR3 in amino acids: CASSLSGLDTEAFF. The CDR3 DNA sequence: TGCGCCAGCAGCTTGAGTGGGTTGGACACTGAAGCTTTCTTT.

This clonotype was detected ten times or more. The J gene is TRBJ1-2, the V gene TRBV15; D not resolved. CDR3 length: 14 amino acids. From germline, CDR1 is LNHNV and CDR2 YYDKDF (reference sequence). Trimming stripped 3 bases from V and 2 bases from J, with 10 bases between. The chain's CDR3 is CATSRRGINYGYTF. In DNA form, the CDR3 reads TGTGCCACCAGCAGGCGGGGAATAAACTATGGCTACACCTTC.